A single sample gave rise to the 19 T cell receptor beta chains below, sequenced in a study of human T cells and chemical hapten exposure. TCRdb independently ran MiXCR on the RACE reads; one entry per CDR3 protein. This sample has some 380,000 distinct CDR3 sequences, with nearly 5% found just once. The time point: patch test 1, 2 weeks after DPC sensitization. The treatment here: therapeutic diphenylcyclopropenone sensitization with weekly scalp DPC. Sample: whole blood, taken in connection with sensitization to the hapten diphenylcyclopropenone (DPC). The receptors derive from a woman between 45 and 65 years old with alopecia areata. Some clones in this sample may be carry-over from other donors' samples.

The V call is TRBV6-6, the J call TRBJ1-2, with a tentative D call TRBD1 (5 bases). The CDR3 extends over 16 amino acids. Germline values: CDR1 MNHNY, CDR2 SVGAGI (reference sequence). Trimming removed 2 bases at V and 4 bases at J, with 17 bases between. CDR3 region: CASSYAEGRFSYGYTF. The CDR3 nucleotides are TGTGCCAGCAGTTACGCCGAGGGGAGATTTAGCTATGGCTACACCTTC.

At least ten counts were recorded for this clonotype. The V gene is TRBV6-1, the J gene TRBJ1-1; the D is unclear. CDR3 length equals 13 residues. Trimming removed 5 bases at V and 3 bases at J, with 10 bases between. CDR1 is MNHNS, CDR2 SASEGT, per germline. CDR3: CASSREWHTEAFF. The CDR3 DNA reads TGTGCCAGCAGTCGGGAGTGGCACACTGAAGCTTTCTTT.

This clonotype was seen ten or more times. This chain connects TRBV20-1 to TRBJ1-1; D uncertain. The germline V and J ends were trimmed by 0 bases and 0 bases, with 8 bases remaining between them. CDR1 and CDR2 from the germline V gene are DFQATT and SNEGSKA (reference sequence). CDR3 length: 14 amino acids. The CDR3 coding sequence is TGCAGTGCTAGAGAGGACTCTTTGAACACTGAAGCTTTCTTT. Translation: CSAREDSLNTEAFF.

This clonotype showed up just a few times. The CDR3 DNA reads as TGCGCCAGCAGCCAAGCCCAGGGGGGGGCCCGTGATACGCAGTATTTT. It translates to CASSQAQGGARDTQYF. This chain uses TRBV4-1 with TRBJ2-3; D may correspond to TRBD1 or TRBD2 (7 bases each). Germline V gene sequence: CDR1 MGHRA, CDR2 YSYEKL. CDR3 size: 16 residues. Trimming shortened V by 1 base and J by 6 bases, and 17 bases separated the two germline ends.

There are many counts of this clonotype. This chain links TRBV3-1 with TRBJ1-1; the D gene is possibly TRBD1 (6 bases). CDR1 LGHDT and CDR2 YNNKEL come from the germline V gene (reference sequence). V gave up 2 bases and J gave up 5 bases, with 12 bases separating them. The CDR3 runs 14 residues. CDR3 amino acids: CASSQQGTATEAFF. CDR3 in DNA: TGTGCCAGCAGCCAACAGGGGACGGCGACTGAAGCTTTCTTT.

The J gene is TRBJ2-5, the V gene TRBV29-1; the D is unclear. Trimming took 0 bases from V and 4 from J, leaving 15 bases between them. Per the germline V gene, CDR1 is SQVTM and CDR2 is ANQGSEA. This CDR3 is 15 amino acids long. CDR3 region: CSVEDFSGAPETQYF. Written as DNA, the CDR3 is TGCAGCGTTGAAGATTTCTCAGGAGCCCCAGAGACCCAGTACTTC.

The table lists this clonotype with many counts. The chain carries TRBV28 and TRBJ1-1; 10 bases map to TRBD1. J was trimmed by 4 bases and V by 5 bases; bases with no gene match: 10. The V gene's germline CDR1 is MDHEN and CDR2 SYDVKM. CDR3 size: 16 residues. CDR3 amino acids: CASSPRQGAPGTEAFF. For the CDR3, the DNA is TGTGCCAGCAGTCCCCGACAGGGGGCCCCTGGCACTGAAGCTTTCTTT.

This clonotype was observed at least ten times. The V call is TRBV28, the J call TRBJ2-1; TRBD2 aligns across 8 bases. Looked up from germline, CDR1 is MDHEN and CDR2 is SYDVKM. V dropped 5 bases and J dropped 12; count of bases not matched to a gene: 9. CDR3 length equals 13 residues. The CDR3 reads CASSVAGRWWQFF. Here the CDR3 DNA reads TGTGCCAGCAGTGTAGCGGGGCGTTGGTGGCAGTTCTTC.

This clonotype was detected many times. V and J are TRBV6-6 and TRBJ2-7; 9 nucleotides align to TRBD1. The V gene's germline CDR1 is MNHNY and CDR2 SVGAGI (reference sequence). The CDR3 covers 15 residues. V was pared by 2 bases and J by 4 bases, with 6 bases of the junction left unmatched. CDR3 nucleotide sequence: TGTGCCAGCAGTTACACGGACAGGGGAATATACGAGCAGTACTTC. It encodes CASSYTDRGIYEQYF.

This clonotype was found many times. This chain links TRBV29-1 with TRBJ2-1, with D unresolved. The V gene lost 4 bases and the J gene lost 8 bases, with 6 bases spanning the gap. The CDR3 loop spans 10 amino acids. CDR1 and CDR2 from the germline V gene are SQVTM and ANQGSEA. CDR3 residues: CSVVIDEQFF. CDR3 nucleotide sequence: TGCAGCGTTGTTATAGATGAGCAGTTCTTC.

In its sample, this clonotype was seen many times. V and J are TRBV20-1 and TRBJ2-7, with D hard to call. V lost 1 base to trimming and J lost 3 bases, with 10 bases between them. Looked up from germline, CDR1 is DFQATT and CDR2 is SNEGSKA (reference sequence). This CDR3 contains 13 residues. This chain's CDR3 is CSARVRASYEQYF. CDR3 sequence (DNA): TGCAGTGCTAGAGTACGGGCCAGCTACGAGCAGTACTTC.

The CDR3 DNA reads TGTGCCAGCAGCAAAAGGGGCCCCGGGACAGGTAACCCAGATACGCAGTATTTT. This sequence encodes CASSKRGPGTGNPDTQYF. The V call is TRBV7-2, the J call TRBJ2-3; 8 nucleotides agree with TRBD1. The V and J ends lost 5 bases and 4 bases, in that order; junction bases with no gene match: 17. CDR3 length: 18 residues. Germline V lookup: CDR1 SGHTA, CDR2 FQGNSA. The full variable domain, rest sourced from reference TRBV7-2 and TRBJ2-3, is GAGVSQSPSNKVTEKGKDVELRCDPISGHTALYWYRQSLGQGLEFLIYFQGNSAPDKSGLPSDRFSAERTGGSVSTLTIQRTQQEDSAVYLCASSKRGPGTGNPDTQYFGPGTRLTVL.

A few counts support this clonotype. This rearrangement joins TRBV19 to TRBJ1-1; no clear D. The CDR3 is made up of 14 amino acids. Trimming took 1 base from V and 0 from J, leaving 6 bases between them. In germline, CDR1 is LNHDA, CDR2 SQIVND (reference sequence). CDR3 DNA sequence: TGTGCCAGTAGTATAGTCGCCTTGAACACTGAAGCTTTCTTT. It is translated as CASSIVALNTEAFF.

This clonotype was seen many times. This chain links TRBV18 with TRBJ2-1; either TRBD1 or TRBD2 may fit D (5 bases each). With 4 bases removed from V and 6 bases from J, the gap between germline ends came to 16 bases. Germline V lookup: CDR1 KGHSH, CDR2 LQKENI. This CDR3 has 15 amino acids. The CDR3 sequence is CASSRPGPASNEQFF. In DNA, the CDR3 is TGTGCCAGCTCACGACCGGGACCCGCATCCAATGAGCAGTTCTTC.

This clonotype was detected only a few times. The genes are TRBV6-6 and TRBJ2-7, with TRBD2 matching 13 bases. V trimming: 0 bases; J trimming: 2 bases; junction bases outside the gene matches: 4. This CDR3 is built from 17 residues. CDR1 and CDR2 (germline): MNHNY, SVGAGI (reference sequence). This CDR3 reads CASSYSKGLAGTYEQYF. For the CDR3, the DNA is TGTGCCAGCAGTTACTCAAAGGGACTAGCGGGAACCTACGAGCAGTACTTC.

In its sample, this clonotype was seen many times. CDR3 bases: TGTGCCAGCAGCCATGGCATTCGGACAGTTACGGGGGAGCTGTTTTTT. Translating gives CASSHGIRTVTGELFF. The genes are TRBV3-1 and TRBJ2-2; D perhaps matches TRBD1 (6 bases). V lost 3 bases, J lost 8 bases, and 19 bases lay in between. The V gene's germline CDR1 is LGHDT and CDR2 YNNKEL (reference sequence). The CDR3 extends over 16 amino acids.

This clonotype was observed at least ten times. The CDR3 loop reads CASSITGGEQYF. DNA for the CDR3: TGTGCCAGCAGCATCACAGGGGGCGAGCAGTACTTC. This chain links TRBV6-5 with TRBJ2-7; 8 bases are a match to TRBD1. CDR3 size: 12 residues. Germline CDR1 is MNHEY and CDR2 is SVGAGI. J lost 6 bases, V lost 6 bases, and 4 bases had no gene match.

This clonotype was seen a handful of times. This chain joins TRBV12-5 and TRBJ2-3; no reliable D call. This CDR3 comprises 12 residues. The germline V and J ends were trimmed by 4 bases and 6 bases, with 8 bases remaining between them. Germline V lookup: CDR1 LGHNT, CDR2 FRNRAP. The CDR3 sequence is CASGSHQDTQYF. DNA for the CDR3: TGTGCTAGTGGTTCCCACCAGGATACGCAGTATTTT.

This chain connects TRBV11-3 to TRBJ1-1; TRBD1 might be the D (5 bases). The ends were cut back, 4 bases at V and 4 bases at J, with 10 bases in the middle. CDR1 is SGHNT and CDR2 is YENEEA in the germline V gene. CDR3 length: 13 residues. CDR3 nucleotide sequence: TGTGCCAGCAGCTCAGGGCTGAGCACTGAAGCTTTCTTT. It encodes CASSSGLSTEAFF.